This entry concerns a single T cell receptor beta chain. The source of the sample is a study of T-cell reconstitution after alpha-beta-depleted transplantation in children. Preparing the TCRbeta library involved the use of unique molecular identifiers. TCRdb itself ran the PCR reads through MiXCR, one entry per CDR3 protein. The sample lists some 260,000 distinct CDR3 sequences, about 24% seen once, with under 5.5% in the top ten. Trimming left V 0 bases short and J 7 bases short, with 13 bases between. The germline V gene has CDR1 SGHRS and CDR2 YFSETQ. The CDR3 runs to 14 residues. The material sequenced was PBMCs, mostly from graft donor cells, taken 360 days after TCRalphabeta/CD19-depleted stem cell transplant. This sequence joins TRBV5-1 and TRBJ2-5, with D tentatively TRBD2 (5 bases). The source of this sequence is a female patient between 2 and 10 years old who had a stem cell transplant for congenital amegakaryocytic thrombocytopenia, so the T cells may come from the graft donor. The CDR3 nucleotides read TGCGCCAGCAGCTTGGAGGCGGCCCGGGGGACCCAGTACTTC. It specifies CASSLEAARGTQYF.